These T cell receptor beta chains were read from a single sample in a study of cytomegalovirus exposure and HLA in healthy donors. The data were produced by immunoSEQ multiplex PCR, yet TCRdb's version contains in-frame clones alone and is incomplete. The sample shows about 44,000 clones, 75% to 90% of them seen only once. The specimen was PBMCs. The receptors here all came from a middle-aged woman in good health and CMV-seropositive. Each CDR3 is given with its conserved first and last residue. Fields, in order: CDR3 DNA, CDR3 protein, clone size, J gene, D gene, V gene. The D gene is left open where the match is weak. Some rows have no size entry. The others give once, few or many, or a class for an expanded clone.

cdr3_nt: TGTGCCTACACCGGGACAGAAGCTTTCTTT
cdr3_aa: CAYTGTEAFF
clone_size: .
j_call: TRBJ1-1
d_call: .
v_call: TRBV30

cdr3_nt: TGTGCCAGCAGCCCGCAGACAGGGGCAGGGGGGAACACTGAAGCTTTCTTT
cdr3_aa: CASSPQTGAGGNTEAFF
clone_size: .
j_call: TRBJ1-1
d_call: TRBD1
v_call: TRBV5-4

cdr3_nt: TGTGCCAGTAGTATCCCCGGGACAGGGGCCCTGTTGCAGTTCTTC
cdr3_aa: CASSIPGTGALLQFF
clone_size: .
j_call: TRBJ2-1
d_call: TRBD1
v_call: TRBV19

cdr3_nt: TGTGCCTGGAGTGCAGGGTTTTATGGCTACACCTTC
cdr3_aa: CAWSAGFYGYTF
clone_size: .
j_call: TRBJ1-2
d_call: .
v_call: TRBV30

cdr3_nt: TGTGCCAGCAGCTTGGTAGGGACTAGCGGGAGTTTCGGTGAGCAGTTCTTC
cdr3_aa: CASSLVGTSGSFGEQFF
clone_size: .
j_call: TRBJ2-1
d_call: TRBD2
v_call: TRBV7-6

cdr3_nt: TGTGCCAGCAGCGGCGGACTAGCGGGAGAGTTCGCCTACGGGGAGCTGTTTTTT
cdr3_aa: CASSGGLAGEFAYGELFF
clone_size: .
j_call: TRBJ2-2
d_call: TRBD2
v_call: TRBV5-5

cdr3_nt: TGTGCCAGCAGCTCCCTGTTGGGACTAGCCTTAAACATTCAGTACTTC
cdr3_aa: CASSSLLGLALNIQYF
clone_size: .
j_call: TRBJ2-4
d_call: TRBD2
v_call: TRBV5-4

cdr3_nt: TGTGCCAGCAGCCCGGGACAGCCCTATGGCTACACCTTC
cdr3_aa: CASSPGQPYGYTF
clone_size: .
j_call: TRBJ1-2
d_call: TRBD1
v_call: TRBV7-9

cdr3_nt: TGTGCCAGCACGAGTAGTGCCTACAATGAGCAGTTCTTC
cdr3_aa: CASTSSAYNEQFF
clone_size: .
j_call: TRBJ2-1
d_call: .
v_call: TRBV7-3

cdr3_nt: TGTGCCAGCAGCTTAAGTTTAGAGGCCCGACTGTTTTTT
cdr3_aa: CASSLSLEARLFF
clone_size: .
j_call: TRBJ1-4
d_call: .
v_call: TRBV13

cdr3_nt: TGTGCCAGCAGTCCGCCGGGACAGAATAATGAAAAACTGTTTTTT
cdr3_aa: CASSPPGQNNEKLFF
clone_size: .
j_call: TRBJ1-4
d_call: TRBD1
v_call: TRBV6-5

cdr3_nt: TGTGCCAGCAGTTTCAGGAGTAAAACCTCGGGGGGCTACACCTTC
cdr3_aa: CASSFRSKTSGGYTF
clone_size: once
j_call: TRBJ1-2
d_call: .
v_call: TRBV27

cdr3_nt: TGCAGCGTTGAACCGAGCTCTGGAAACACCATATATTTT
cdr3_aa: CSVEPSSGNTIYF
clone_size: .
j_call: TRBJ1-3
d_call: .
v_call: TRBV29-1

cdr3_nt: TGTGCCAGCAGTTTAGGGGGGACTAGCTATTACTTC
cdr3_aa: CASSLGGTSYYF
clone_size: .
j_call: TRBJ2-5
d_call: TRBD2
v_call: TRBV27

cdr3_nt: TGTGCCGTCGGGGCTAGCGGACCCACAGATACGCAGTATTTT
cdr3_aa: CAVGASGPTDTQYF
clone_size: .
j_call: TRBJ2-3
d_call: TRBD2
v_call: TRBV28

cdr3_nt: TGTGCCAGCAGTCGTCCGGCAGGGGTCGGGACCGGGGAGCTGTTTTTT
cdr3_aa: CASSRPAGVGTGELFF
clone_size: .
j_call: TRBJ2-2
d_call: .
v_call: TRBV28

cdr3_nt: TGTGCCAGTAGTATAGATGGACAGATTCAGCCCCAGCATTTT
cdr3_aa: CASSIDGQIQPQHF
clone_size: .
j_call: TRBJ1-5
d_call: .
v_call: TRBV19